These 30 T cell receptor beta chains came from one sample sequenced in a study of shared T cell receptors in the human thymus. Sequenced by immunoSEQ multiplex PCR; TCRdb stores in-frame clones only, minus some. Of 630,000 or so clones listed, 80% to 90% are singletons. The sample was also linked to a second study, of human thymus T cells.

The sequencing sample was made of thymocytes. The receptors shown here come from a boy younger than two with a congenital heart defect.

This clone was found once. This same CDR3 is encoded by further DNA sequences in the sample. This chain links TRBV4-1 with TRBJ1-6; no clear D gene. Germline V gives CDR1 MGHRA, CDR2 YSYEKL. The CDR3 is 16 residues long. Trimming removed 5 bases from V and 7 bases from J, with 18 bases in between. CDR3 in DNA: TGCGCCAGCAGCTCCCGCGAGGAAGTGGAAAATTCACCCCTCCACTTT. Residues: CASSSREEVENSPLHF.

This chain links TRBV7-6 with TRBJ1-5; 7 nucleotides line up with TRBD1. V trimming: 5 bases; J trimming: 4 bases; junction bases outside the gene matches: 8. CDR1 is SGHVS, CDR2 FNYEAQ, per germline. There are 15 residues in the CDR3. In DNA form, the CDR3 reads TGTGCCAGCAGCCCCCGACAGGGCCCTAATCAGCCCCAGCATTTT. It specifies CASSPRQGPNQPQHF. The full variable domain, with the rest looked up from reference TRBV7-6 and TRBJ1-5, is GAGVSQSPRYKVTKRGQDVALRCDPISGHVSLYWYRQALGQGPEFLTYFNYEAQQDKSGLPNDRFSAERPEGSISTLTIQRTEQRDSAMYRCASSPRQGPNQPQHFGDGTRLSIL.

This chain links TRBV15 with TRBJ1-4; TRBD1 might be the D (6 bases). Germline V gives CDR1 LNHNV, CDR2 YYDKDF (reference sequence). This CDR3 has 16 amino acids. Trimming cost V 0 bases and J 5 bases, with 13 bases left between them. This CDR3 reads CATSREQRQGNEKLFF. Here the CDR3 DNA reads TGTGCCACCAGCAGAGAACAAAGGCAGGGGAATGAAAAACTGTTTTTT.

The chain links TRBV4-3 to TRBJ2-7; D is perhaps TRBD2 (8 bases). Germline V gives CDR1 LGHNA, CDR2 YSLEER. CDR3 length equals 19 residues. V lost 3 bases to trimming and J lost 0 bases, with 24 bases between them. CDR3 coding DNA: TGCGCCAGCAGCCAGCTCCGGGACAGCCTACTAGCGGTCTCCTACGAGCAGTACTTC. It translates to CASSQLRDSLLAVSYEQYF.

The chain joins TRBV7-2 to TRBJ2-2; TRBD2 might be the D (5 bases). Between the trimmed V and J ends, which lost 5 bases and 4 bases, there was a span of 11 bases. The CDR3 loop spans 14 amino acids. Germline CDR1 reads SGHTA; CDR2 reads FQGNSA. The CDR3 DNA reads TGTGCCAGCAGCGTCGGAGCGGTCACCGGGGAGCTGTTTTTT. Encoded protein: CASSVGAVTGELFF.

This clone has a handful of counts. CDR3 amino acids: CASSPYGAPRFYEQYF. The CDR3 nucleotides read TGTGCCAGCAGTCCCTATGGGGCCCCTCGGTTCTACGAGCAGTACTTC. The J gene is TRBJ2-7, the V gene TRBV27, with D possibly matching TRBD1 (5 bases). With 5 bases removed from V and 3 bases from J, the gap between germline ends came to 20 bases. This CDR3 has 16 amino acids. Germline V gene data show CDR1 as MNHEY and CDR2 as SMNVEV (reference sequence).

The V and J genes are TRBV28 and TRBJ1-1, with D possibly being TRBD1 (6 bases). The CDR3 contains 17 residues. Germline assignment: CDR1 MDHEN and CDR2 SYDVKM. Trimming pared 3 bases from V and 1 base from J, leaving 18 bases between. CDR3: CASSFRISRGSNTEAFF. The CDR3 region has the DNA TGTGCCAGCAGTTTCAGGATATCTAGGGGGTCGAACACTGAAGCTTTCTTT.

This chain joins TRBV4-3 and TRBJ2-1; D may be TRBD2 (6 bases). Looked up from germline, CDR1 is LGHNA and CDR2 is YSLEER. The V end was cut by 0 bases, the J end by 9 bases, with 21 bases between. The CDR3 runs to 17 residues. The CDR3 region is CASSQEQRATPGGEQFF. The CDR3 bases are TGCGCCAGCAGCCAAGAGCAGCGGGCAACACCCGGGGGTGAGCAGTTCTTC.

This chain connects TRBV5-1 to TRBJ2-1; D may be TRBD1 (6 bases). Germline CDR1 reads SGHRS; CDR2 reads YFSETQ. Trimming left V 5 bases short and J 2 bases short, with 14 bases between. CDR3 length: 15 residues. The CDR3 here is CASSYGTLAYNEQFF. For the CDR3, the DNA is TGCGCCAGCAGTTACGGGACACTAGCCTACAATGAGCAGTTCTTC.

This chain joins TRBV5-4 and TRBJ1-4, with 9 nucleotides matching TRBD1. The CDR3 runs 15 residues. Germline V gene sequence: CDR1 SGHNT, CDR2 YYREEE (reference sequence). V lost 0 bases and J lost 8; bases outside the gene matches: 5. The CDR3 sequence is CASSLGGQGKEKLFF. The DNA of the CDR3 is TGTGCCAGCAGCTTGGGGGGACAGGGCAAAGAAAAACTGTTTTTT.

This sequence joins TRBV29-1 and TRBJ1-1, with unresolved D. Trimming left V 0 bases short and J 1 base short, with 12 bases between. This CDR3 comprises 15 residues. CDR1 is SQVTM and CDR2 is ANQGSEA in the germline V gene. The CDR3 DNA reads as TGCAGCGTTGAAGATTGTCGTCCGGGGAACACTGAAGCTTTCTTT. Residues: CSVEDCRPGNTEAFF. The variable domain in full, completed from reference TRBV29-1 and TRBJ1-1, reads SAVISQKPSRDICQRGTSLTIQCQVDSQVTMMFWYRQQPGQSLTLIATANQGSEATYESGFVIDKFPISRPNLTFSTLTVSNMSPEDSSIYLCSVEDCRPGNTEAFFGQGTRLTVV.

The chain uses TRBV6-5 and TRBJ1-1; D is possibly TRBD1 (5 bases). V lost 3 bases, J lost 3 bases, and 14 bases lay in between. This CDR3 is 15 amino acids long. Germline CDR1 MNHEY, CDR2 SVGAGI. The CDR3 nucleotides read TGTGCCAGCAGTTATGACCCAGGGCCGGACACTGAAGCTTTCTTT. It codes for CASSYDPGPDTEAFF.

This clone was found once. The chain couples TRBV28 to TRBJ2-1, with D possibly being TRBD2 (5 bases). Germline CDR1 MDHEN, CDR2 SYDVKM. CDR3 length equals 16 residues. Trimming shortened V by 5 bases and J by 6 bases, and 20 bases separated the two germline ends. CDR3 bases: TGTGCCAGCAGTCCCTGGGGAGCTAGGTGGGGCAATGAGCAGTTCTTC. Translation: CASSPWGARWGNEQFF. The whole variable domain, filled in from reference TRBV28 and TRBJ2-1, reads DVKVTQSSRYLVKRTGEKVFLECVQDMDHENMFWYRQDPGLGLRLIYFSYDVKMKEKGDIPEGYSVSREKKERFSLILESASTNQTSMYLCASSPWGARWGNEQFFGPGTRLTVL.

V is TRBV4-1 and J is TRBJ2-5; possibly TRBD2 for D (6 bases). V was cut by 0 bases and J by 5 bases, with 19 bases left in between. There are 17 residues in the CDR3. In germline, CDR1 is MGHRA, CDR2 YSYEKL. In DNA, the CDR3 is TGCGCCAGCAGCCAAGATAATTCGGGGGAGGAAAGGGAGACCCAGTACTTC. Protein: CASSQDNSGEERETQYF.

This clone was picked up a small number of times. This rearrangement joins TRBV18 to TRBJ1-4; D unresolved. Trimming shortened V by 0 bases and J by 8 bases, and 4 bases separated the two germline ends. The CDR3 length is 12 residues. The germline V gene encodes CDR1 KGHSH and CDR2 LQKENI. This CDR3 reads CASSPPREKLFF. CDR3 in DNA: TGTGCCAGCTCACCACCGAGGGAAAAACTGTTTTTT. Drawing the rest from reference TRBV18 and TRBJ1-4, the complete variable domain is NAGVMQNPRHLVRRRGQEARLRCSPMKGHSHVYWYRQLPEEGLKFMVYLQKENIIDESGMPKERFSAEFPKEGPSILRIQQVVRGDSAAYFCASSPPREKLFFGSGTQLSVL.

V gene TRBV21-1 combines with J gene TRBJ2-5; the table calls TRBD2, which could not be checked here. TRBV21-1 is shown as a pseudogene. The CDR3 extends over 16 amino acids. The CDR3 DNA sequence: TGTGCCATCACAGCGGGGGCAGGATCGAGTCGAGAGACCCAGTACTTC. Translation gives CAITAGAGSSRETQYF.

V usage is TRBV7-9 and J usage is TRBJ1-2; no clear D gene. Germline V gene data show CDR1 as SEHNR and CDR2 as FQNEAQ (reference sequence). V lost 5 bases to trimming and J lost 5 bases, with 15 bases between them. The CDR3 contains 14 residues. The CDR3 region has the DNA TGTGCCAGCAGCCCCCCAATTAACCGGTATGGCTACACCTTC. As protein: CASSPPINRYGYTF.

This chain uses TRBV5-4 with TRBJ2-3; D is possibly TRBD2 (7 bases). Germline CDR1 SGHNT, CDR2 YYREEE (reference sequence). Trimming removed 5 bases from V and 5 bases from J, with 27 bases in between. The CDR3 spans 18 residues. CDR3 amino acids: CASSLPGGGRISIDTQYF. The CDR3, as DNA: TGTGCCAGCAGTTTACCTGGGGGGGGGCGCATTAGTATAGATACGCAGTATTTT.

V and J are TRBV27 and TRBJ1-1; 8 nucleotides align to TRBD1. This CDR3 region has 12 residues. V shed 4 bases, J shed 8 bases, and the junction held 3 bases outside the gene matches. Germline assignment: CDR1 MNHEY and CDR2 SMNVEV (reference sequence). Written as DNA, the CDR3 is TGTGCCAGCAGTTCTCGGACAGGGGAAGCTTTCTTT. Protein sequence: CASSSRTGEAFF.

V usage is TRBV4-3 and J usage is TRBJ2-7, with 9 bases lining up with TRBD2. Germline V gene data show CDR1 as LGHNA and CDR2 as YSLEER. V trimming: 4 bases; J trimming: 2 bases; junction bases outside the gene matches: 15. This CDR3 region has 18 residues. CDR3 amino acids: CASSPAGGTGGGPYEQYF. Written as DNA, the CDR3 is TGCGCCAGCAGCCCCGCGGGAGGGACTGGCGGGGGGCCCTACGAGCAGTACTTC.

The CDR3 sequence is CASSEYTREGNDTQYF. CDR3 in DNA: TGTGCCAGCAGTGAATATACGCGGGAGGGGAATGATACGCAGTATTTT. The genes are TRBV25-1 and TRBJ2-3; 9 bases map to TRBD2. V was clipped by 0 bases and J by 6 bases; unmatched bases: 7. The CDR3 contains 16 residues. In germline, CDR1 is MGHDK, CDR2 SYGVNS.

The V gene is TRBV6-6, the J gene TRBJ2-7; 9 bases are a match to TRBD1. The germline CDR1 and CDR2 sequences are MNHNY and SVGAGI (reference sequence). V gave up 0 bases and J gave up 3 bases; unmatched junction bases: 6. The CDR3 has 16 amino acids. CDR3 in DNA: TGTGCCAGCAGTTACTCTGCCGGGACAGGGAACTACGAGCAGTACTTC. Protein: CASSYSAGTGNYEQYF.

This chain uses TRBV7-9 with TRBJ1-3; D gene unclear. With 3 bases removed from V and 0 bases from J, the gap between germline ends came to 12 bases. This CDR3 has 16 amino acids. Germline V gives CDR1 SEHNR, CDR2 FQNEAQ (reference sequence). CDR3 amino acids: CASSFRGHRSGNTIYF. CDR3 DNA sequence: TGTGCCAGCAGCTTCCGAGGGCACCGCTCTGGAAACACCATATATTTT.

This clone was seen more than once but under ten times. The rearrangement uses TRBV6-5 and TRBJ2-1; TRBD2 is a possible D gene (5 bases). Trimming cost V 0 bases and J 6 bases, with 9 bases left between them. Germline V CDR1 and CDR2: MNHEY, SVGAGI. The CDR3 totals 14 residues. The CDR3 here is CASSYSTGSNEQFF. The CDR3, as DNA: TGTGCCAGCAGTTACTCGACTGGGAGCAATGAGCAGTTCTTC.

This clone was observed a few times. V is TRBV7-9 and J is TRBJ1-2; unclear D gene. There are 12 residues in the CDR3. V dropped 8 bases and J dropped 6 bases, with 13 bases sitting between them. CDR1 is SEHNR and CDR2 is FQNEAQ in the germline V gene (reference sequence). This chain's CDR3 is CASALAGDGYTF. In nucleotides, the CDR3 is TGTGCCAGCGCCCTTGCTGGAGATGGCTACACCTTC. The variable domain in full, completed from reference TRBV7-9 and TRBJ1-2, reads DTGVSQNPRHKITKRGQNVTFRCDPISEHNRLYWYRQTLGQGPEFLTYFQNEAQLEKSRLLSDRFSAERPKGSFSTLEIQRTEQGDSAMYLCASALAGDGYTFGSGTRLTVV.

The genes are TRBV6-5 and TRBJ1-5; D is possibly TRBD1 (6 bases). Trimming stripped 8 bases from V and 3 bases from J, with 11 bases between. There are 13 residues in the CDR3. Germline V gives CDR1 MNHEY, CDR2 SVGAGI. The CDR3 DNA follows: TGTGCCAGCTCGGACAGCTACAATCAGCCCCAGCATTTT. As protein: CASSDSYNQPQHF.

The CDR3 reads CASSLAKWELSGNTIYF. CDR3 DNA sequence: TGTGCCAGCAGCTTGGCCAAATGGGAGCTCTCTGGAAACACCATATATTTT. The chain links TRBV5-6 to TRBJ1-3; D gene ambiguous. CDR3 length: 17 amino acids. V dropped 0 bases and J dropped 0 bases, with 13 bases sitting between them. Germline V gene lookup returns CDR1 SGHDT and CDR2 YYEEEE.

The V call is TRBV29-1, the J call TRBJ2-2; 7 bases map to TRBD2. In germline, CDR1 is SQVTM, CDR2 ANQGSEA. The V and J ends lost 4 bases and 7 bases, in that order; junction bases with no gene match: 9. This CDR3 is built from 14 residues. CDR3 coding DNA: TGCAGCGTTGGGAGTAGCCGGGGGGTCGGGGAGCTGTTTTTT. Translated: CSVGSSRGVGELFF.

This chain links TRBV11-3 with TRBJ2-1; D might be TRBD2 (6 bases). Trimming shortened V by 5 bases and J by 7 bases, and 12 bases separated the two germline ends. The CDR3 length is 13 residues. CDR1 is SGHNT, CDR2 YENEEA, per germline. The CDR3 sequence: CASSRTGTNEQFF. The CDR3 DNA sequence: TGTGCCAGCAGCCGGACCGGGACTAATGAGCAGTTCTTC.

The V gene is TRBV2, the J gene TRBJ2-2; 11 positions match TRBD2. CDR1 is SNHLY, CDR2 FYNNEI, per germline. The CDR3 covers 15 residues. V lost 9 bases and J lost 2; bases outside the gene matches: 5. DNA for the CDR3: TGTGCCAGGAGACTAGCGGGAAGAAACACCGGGGAGCTGTTTTTT. The encoded protein is CARRLAGRNTGELFF.